This T cell receptor beta chain was sequenced in a study of cytomegalovirus exposure and HLA in healthy donors. Findings and caveats of the study: The likely origin of a cluster of highly shared sequence variants was a sequencing artifact.

60 Vbeta and 13 Jbeta primers were used in PCR. As originally analysed: In a later analysis, 10 million to 11 million of some 80 million unique beta chains occurred in at least two donors. Sequencing was performed with immunoSEQ multiplex PCR; in TCRdb, only in-frame clones are kept and a portion is missing. V, J and clone size are taken as reported in that table, and D and trimming were inferred from the DNA itself. The table shows some 99,000 clones, with around 81% occurring only once. V gave up 7 bases and J gave up 3 bases; unmatched junction bases: 7. The CDR3 is made up of 15 amino acids. Per germline, CDR1 MNHEY and CDR2 SMNVEV (reference sequence). On this clone: The antigen is not known.

The origin of this receptor is a woman in her thirties in good health and CMV-seronegative. Sequenced material: PBMCs. The chain has TRBV27 and TRBJ2-7; 12 bases are a match to TRBD2. CDR3: CASIRGLAGRYEQYF. The CDR3, as DNA: TGTGCCAGCATACGGGGACTAGCGGGCCGCTACGAGCAGTACTTC.